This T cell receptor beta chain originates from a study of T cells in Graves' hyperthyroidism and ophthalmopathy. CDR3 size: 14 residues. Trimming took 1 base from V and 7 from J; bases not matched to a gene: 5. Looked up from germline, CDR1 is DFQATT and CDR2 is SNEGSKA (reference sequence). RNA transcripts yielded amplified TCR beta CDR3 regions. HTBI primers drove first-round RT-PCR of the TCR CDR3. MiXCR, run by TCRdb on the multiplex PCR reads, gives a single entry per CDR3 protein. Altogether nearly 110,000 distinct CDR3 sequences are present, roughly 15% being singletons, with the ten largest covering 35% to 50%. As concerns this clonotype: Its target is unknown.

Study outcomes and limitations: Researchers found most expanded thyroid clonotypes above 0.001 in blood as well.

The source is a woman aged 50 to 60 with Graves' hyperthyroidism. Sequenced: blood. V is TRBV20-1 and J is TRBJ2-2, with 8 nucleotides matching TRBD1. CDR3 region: CSARGTGLGGELFF. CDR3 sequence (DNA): TGCAGTGCTAGAGGGACAGGGTTGGGCGGGGAGCTGTTTTTT.